The next 21 T cell receptor beta chains were all read from a single sample in a study of T cells in Graves' hyperthyroidism and ophthalmopathy. Amplified TCR beta CDR3 regions derived from RNA transcripts. When the TCR CDR3 underwent first-round RT-PCR, the HTBI primer set was used. In TCRdb, the multiplex PCR reads were re-called with MiXCR into one record per CDR3 protein. The sample yields hundreds of thousands of distinct CDR3 sequences, about a fifth seen once. Sequencing used blood. The source of these receptors is a young man with Graves' ophthalmopathy.

The CDR3 loop is CASSVDPLAGAYNEQFF. Written as DNA, the CDR3 is TGTGCCAGCAGCGTAGACCCACTAGCGGGAGCCTACAATGAGCAGTTCTTC. This sequence joins TRBV9 and TRBJ2-1; 11 bases are a match to TRBD2. This CDR3 region has 17 residues. Germline CDR1 reads SGDLS; CDR2 reads YYNGEE. V was pared by 0 bases and J by 2 bases, with 4 bases of the junction left unmatched.

The chain couples TRBV19 to TRBJ2-7; tentatively, D is TRBD2 (6 bases). The germline V gene has CDR1 LNHDA and CDR2 SQIVND (reference sequence). This CDR3 is built from 15 residues. The V end was cut by 5 bases, the J end by 6 bases, with 20 bases between. The DNA for the CDR3 is TGTGCCAGTAGTGATGAACGCGGGAACTCCCGCGAGCAGTACTTC. Residues: CASSDERGNSREQYF.

This clonotype was counted many times. The J gene is TRBJ2-7, the V gene TRBV2, with 12 positions matching TRBD2. This CDR3 is 16 amino acids long. The ends lost 7 bases at V and 1 base at J; junction bases unmatched: 8. In germline, CDR1 is SNHLY, CDR2 FYNNEI. CDR3 sequence (DNA): TGTGCCAGCACCGCGACTAGCGGGAGCATATCCTACGAGCAGTACTTC. Amino acids: CASTATSGSISYEQYF.

This clonotype was seen a few times. The gene calls are TRBV6-1 and TRBJ1-5; D uncertain. Germline-derived CDR1 and CDR2 are MNHNS and SASEGT. V was clipped by 5 bases and J by 5 bases, with 10 bases between them. This CDR3 comprises 13 residues. CDR3 in amino acids: CASSYTQDQPQHF. The CDR3, as DNA: TGTGCCAGCAGTTATACCCAGGATCAGCCCCAGCATTTT.

This clonotype showed up just a few times. V gene TRBV25-1 combines with J gene TRBJ2-3; D is ambiguous. CDR1 MGHDK and CDR2 SYGVNS come from the germline V gene. V lost 0 bases and J lost 0, with 10 bases in between. The CDR3 has 16 amino acids. This CDR3 reads CASSEYYVSSTDTQYF. The CDR3 nucleotides are TGTGCCAGCAGTGAATATTATGTCTCTAGCACAGATACGCAGTATTTT.

The gene calls are TRBV7-6 and TRBJ2-2; D possibly matches TRBD1 or TRBD2 (5 bases each). This CDR3 is 16 amino acids long. The V gene's germline CDR1 is SGHVS and CDR2 FNYEAQ. Trimming left V 5 bases short and J 4 bases short, with 17 bases between. The CDR3 spells CASSPPGGRSTGELFF. CDR3 nucleotide sequence: TGTGCCAGCAGCCCCCCTGGGGGTAGGAGCACCGGGGAGCTGTTTTTT.

This clonotype was recorded many times. The CDR3 reads CASSFGARQGGNTEAFF. CDR3 sequence (DNA): TGCGCCAGCAGCTTTGGAGCACGACAGGGGGGGAACACTGAAGCTTTCTTT. The V and J genes are TRBV5-1 and TRBJ1-1, with 9 bases aligning to TRBD1. Germline CDR1 SGHRS, CDR2 YFSETQ. The length of the CDR3 is 17 residues. V dropped 2 bases and J dropped 1; count of bases not matched to a gene: 9. Variable domain in full (rest from reference TRBV5-1 and TRBJ1-1): KAGVTQTPRYLIKTRGQQVTLSCSPISGHRSVSWYQQTPGQGLQFLFEYFSETQRNKGNFPGRFSGRQFSNSRSEMNVSTLELGDSALYLCASSFGARQGGNTEAFFGQGTRLTVV.

V usage is TRBV30 and J usage is TRBJ1-4, with 7 bases lining up with TRBD1. The germline V gene encodes CDR1 GTSNPN and CDR2 SVGIG (reference sequence). This CDR3 contains 15 residues. The J segment lost 8 bases and the V segment lost 2 bases, leaving 11 bases of the junction unmatched. The CDR3 reads CAWSHRRDREEKLFF. The DNA of the CDR3 is TGTGCCTGGAGTCATCGACGGGACAGAGAAGAAAAACTGTTTTTT.

The DNA of the CDR3 is TGTGCCAGCAGCGACCACAGGGGCGAGAACTATGGCTACACCTTC. It yields the protein CASSDHRGENYGYTF. The V call is TRBV7-9, the J call TRBJ1-2, with 7 bases aligning to TRBD1. CDR1 SEHNR and CDR2 FQNEAQ come from the germline V gene (reference sequence). The V segment lost 5 bases and the J segment 2 bases; nucleotides outside the gene matches: 8. There are 15 residues in the CDR3.

This clonotype has only a few counts. The chain combines TRBV7-9 with TRBJ2-5; TRBD1 might be the D (6 bases). CDR1 and CDR2 (germline): SEHNR, FQNEAQ (reference sequence). This CDR3 comprises 15 residues. The ends were cut back, 4 bases at V and 0 bases at J, with 12 bases in the middle. The CDR3 region has the DNA TGTGCCAGCAGCTCACCCACAGGGTACCAAGAGACCCAGTACTTC. It translates to CASSSPTGYQETQYF.

The J gene is TRBJ2-7, the V gene TRBV7-8, with 9 bases lining up with TRBD2. The V segment lost 1 base and the J segment 2 bases; nucleotides outside the gene matches: 6. CDR3 length equals 16 residues. Germline-derived CDR1 and CDR2 are SGHVS and FQNEAQ. The DNA of the CDR3 is TGTGCCAGCAGCTTAGGAAGACTAGCGGCCACCTACGAGCAGTACTTC. It is translated as CASSLGRLAATYEQYF. The entire variable domain, with the rest obtained from reference TRBV7-8 and TRBJ2-7, is as follows: GAGVSQSPRYKVAKRGQDVALRCDPISGHVSLFWYQQALGQGPEFLTYFQNEAQLDKSGLPSDRFFAERPEGSVSTLKIQRTQQEDSAVYLCASSLGRLAATYEQYFGPGTRLTVT.

This clonotype occurred a few times. The chain joins TRBV5-1 to TRBJ2-4, with TRBD1 identical over 7 bases. The CDR3 runs to 14 residues. Looked up from germline, CDR1 is SGHRS and CDR2 is YFSETQ. After removal of 8 bases from V and 3 bases from J, the junction contained 8 bases not matched to a gene. The CDR3 DNA reads as TGCGCCAGGAGCCCCGGGGACAGCAAAAACATTCAGTACTTC. This translates into CARSPGDSKNIQYF.

This clonotype was seen at least ten times. This sequence joins TRBV28 and TRBJ2-7, with 8 bases identical to TRBD2. J lost 0 bases, V lost 9 bases, and 13 bases had no gene match. This CDR3 comprises 16 residues. In germline, CDR1 is MDHEN, CDR2 SYDVKM. CDR3 protein: CASIAAAGAPSYEQYF. CDR3 DNA: TGTGCCAGTATCGCAGCAGCGGGAGCCCCCTCCTACGAGCAGTACTTC.

The rearrangement joins TRBV7-9 to TRBJ2-1, with D uncertain. This CDR3 comprises 13 residues. Germline V lookup: CDR1 SEHNR, CDR2 FQNEAQ (reference sequence). Deletions cut 3 bases from V and 5 bases from J, with 8 bases between. CDR3 nucleotide sequence: TGTGCCAGCAGCTTCCCGTCTAACAATGAGCAGTTCTTC. It codes for CASSFPSNNEQFF.

On this clonotype: A much larger clone differs from this one at a single base, so this may be a read error. V usage is TRBV20-1 and J usage is TRBJ2-7; 15 nucleotides agree with TRBD2. From germline, CDR1 is DFQATT and CDR2 SNEGSKA (reference sequence). V was clipped by 3 bases and J by 3 bases; unmatched bases: 0. The CDR3 has 14 residues. The CDR3 here is CSARGLAGGYEQYF. CDR3 nucleotides: TGCAGTGCTAGGGGACTAGCGGGAGGCTACGAGCAGTACTTC.

The J gene is TRBJ2-6, the V gene TRBV28, with 9 bases fitting TRBD2. Germline V gene lookup returns CDR1 MDHEN and CDR2 SYDVKM. This CDR3 region has 16 residues. With V trimmed by 3 bases and J by 3 bases, 3 bases remained unmatched. For the CDR3, the DNA is TGTGCCAGCAGTTTCCCTAGCGGGGTTGGGGCCAACGTCCTGACTTTC. It encodes CASSFPSGVGANVLTF.

The genes are TRBV20-1 and TRBJ2-1, with D unresolved. This CDR3 is built from 13 residues. Germline lookup yields CDR1 DFQATT and CDR2 SNEGSKA (reference sequence). The ends were cut back, 6 bases at V and 0 bases at J, with 9 bases in the middle. CDR3: CSASSGSYNEQFF. CDR3 DNA: TGCAGTGCATCCTCGGGCTCCTACAATGAGCAGTTCTTC.

The chain has TRBV2 and TRBJ1-3; D remains ambiguous. V shed 10 bases and J shed 0 bases, with 13 bases lying between them. Germline values: CDR1 SNHLY, CDR2 FYNNEI. CDR3 length equals 14 residues. CDR3 loop: CATGRGNSGNTIYF. As DNA, the CDR3 is TGTGCCACAGGCCGGGGAAACTCTGGAAACACCATATATTTT. The full variable domain, rest sourced from reference TRBV2 and TRBJ1-3, is EPEVTQTPSHQVTQMGQEVILRCVPISNHLYFYWYRQILGQKVEFLVSFYNNEISEKSEIFDDQFSVERPDGSNFTLKIRSTKLEDSAMYFCATGRGNSGNTIYFGEGSWLTVV.

This clonotype was recorded a few times. V is TRBV6-1 and J is TRBJ2-1, with D possibly being TRBD1 or TRBD2 (5 bases each). Trimming shortened V by 6 bases and J by 8 bases, and 14 bases separated the two germline ends. CDR1 is MNHNS and CDR2 is SASEGT in the germline V gene. This CDR3 is 13 amino acids long. In DNA, the CDR3 is TGTGCCAGCAGGTTGCAGGGCGGGCATGAGCAGTTCTTC. This encodes CASRLQGGHEQFF.

Points on this clonotype: A much larger clone lies a single base off, so this may be a read error. The chain has TRBV28 and TRBJ2-6; possibly TRBD2 for D (6 bases). Between the trimmed V and J ends, which lost 5 bases and 4 bases, there was a span of 27 bases. Per the germline V gene, CDR1 is MDHEN and CDR2 is SYDVKM. There are 20 residues in the CDR3. CDR3 loop: CASSPIYGREQAAGANVLTF. The CDR3 DNA follows: TGTGCCAGCAGTCCGATATATGGCCGGGAGCAGGCGGCAGGGGCCAACGTCCTGACTTTC.

This chain links TRBV5-1 with TRBJ2-2; 8 bases match TRBD2. V shed 3 bases and J 4 bases; nucleotides not matched to a gene: 8. CDR1 is SGHRS, CDR2 YFSETQ, per germline. The CDR3 consists of 16 residues. CDR3 DNA: TGCGCCAGCAGCTGGGCAAGCGGGAGAAGCACCGGGGAGCTGTTTTTT. Translating it yields CASSWASGRSTGELFF.